One and the same sample provided the 3 T cell receptor beta chains below, sequenced in a study of blood T cell repertoires in COVID-19. Only in-frame clones appear in the TCRdb table, and some are missing; sequencing was by immunoSEQ multiplex PCR. The repertoire holds hundreds of thousands of clones, with 85% to 90% as singletons. Material: peripheral blood. The receptors derive from a woman between 40 and 50 years old who had recovered from COVID-19.

This clone was seen only once. This chain connects TRBV7-6 to TRBJ2-1, with 9 bases lining up with TRBD2. Trimming cost V 4 bases and J 0 bases; bases outside gene matches: 7. The CDR3 has 17 amino acids. CDR1 SGHVS and CDR2 FNYEAQ come from the germline V gene. The CDR3 is CASSYRLAAGSYNEQFF. As DNA, the CDR3 is TGTGCCAGCAGCTACCGACTAGCGGCCGGCTCCTACAATGAGCAGTTCTTC.

This clone was picked up many times. The CDR3 region is CASSSRGGPTNEKLFF. In nucleotides, the CDR3 is TGTGCCAGCAGCTCCCGGGGGGGGCCAACTAATGAAAAACTGTTTTTT. This chain connects TRBV9 to TRBJ1-4, with D perhaps matching TRBD1 (6 bases). The V end was cut by 4 bases, the J end by 0 bases, with 13 bases between. Per germline, CDR1 SGDLS and CDR2 YYNGEE. The CDR3 runs to 16 residues. The full variable domain, in which reference TRBV9 and TRBJ1-4 provide the parts outside the CDR3, is DSGVTQTPKHLITATGQRVTLRCSPRSGDLSVYWYQQSLDQGLQFLIQYYNGEERAKGNILERFSAQQFPDLHSELNLSSLELGDSALYFCASSSRGGPTNEKLFFGSGTQLSVL.

This chain joins TRBV6-2 or TRBV6-3 and TRBJ1-5; perhaps TRBD1 as D (6 bases). V lost 7 bases to trimming and J lost 10 bases, with 26 bases between them. CDR1 MNHEY and CDR2 SVGEGT come from the germline V gene. This CDR3 is 16 amino acids long. The CDR3 region has the DNA TGTGCCAGCACCCCAGGACAGAGGGCCCTCCGTTCTCCCCAGCATTTT. Translating it yields CASTPGQRALRSPQHF.